This entry lists 5 T cell receptor beta chains sequenced from one sample in a study of T cell responses to AZD1222 COVID-19 vaccine. Profiled with immunoSEQ multiplex PCR; TCRdb holds only in-frame clones, not every one. The repertoire holds tens of thousands of clones, with around 90% as singletons. The sequencing used peripheral blood, collected 28 days after the second AZD1222 dose. These receptors all come from an adult who received the AZD1222 COVID-19 vaccine.

This rearrangement joins TRBV6-5 to TRBJ1-6; no reliable D call. The germline CDR1 and CDR2 sequences are MNHEY and SVGAGI. Trimming stripped 0 bases from V and 7 bases from J, with 13 bases between. The CDR3 has 16 amino acids. The CDR3 is CASSYSFERKNSPLHF. The CDR3 region has the DNA TGTGCCAGCAGTTACTCTTTTGAACGGAAAAATTCACCCCTCCACTTT.

V and J are TRBV25-1 and TRBJ2-7; tentatively, D is TRBD1 (6 bases). The germline CDR1 and CDR2 sequences are MGHDK and SYGVNS. Trimming pared 6 bases from V and 2 bases from J, leaving 14 bases between. The CDR3 covers 14 residues. The CDR3 here is CASSSTGYPYEQYF. The CDR3 DNA sequence: TGTGCCAGCAGCTCAACAGGGTACCCCTACGAGCAGTACTTC.

The chain has TRBV30 and TRBJ1-6, with D perhaps matching TRBD1 (6 bases). Germline CDR1 GTSNPN, CDR2 SVGIG (reference sequence). Trimming shortened V by 3 bases and J by 5 bases, and 11 bases separated the two germline ends. The CDR3 sequence is 14 residues long. The CDR3 region has the DNA TGTGCCTGGAGCTCCAGGGGTCATAATTCACCCCTCCACTTT. Translated, it gives CAWSSRGHNSPLHF. Looking up the rest from reference TRBV30 and TRBJ1-6 gives the full variable domain: SQTIHQWPATLVQPVGSPLSLECTVEGTSNPNLYWYRQAAGRGLQLLFYSVGIGQISSEVPQNLSASRPQDRQFILSSKKLLLSDSGFYLCAWSSRGHNSPLHFGNGTRLTVT.

The V and J genes are TRBV29-1 and TRBJ1-1, with a possible D match to TRBD1 (5 bases). V was shortened by 1 base and J by 0 bases, with 12 bases between the two germline ends. Germline-derived CDR1 and CDR2 are SQVTM and ANQGSEA. This CDR3 region has 15 residues. Written as DNA, the CDR3 is TGCAGCGTTGAAGGGCAGGGTCTAATGAACACTGAAGCTTTCTTT. Translated, it gives CSVEGQGLMNTEAFF.

CDR3 bases: TGCAGCGTACTCGCGAGTTATTACAATGAGCAGTTCTTC. Its translation: CSVLASYYNEQFF. The chain is built from TRBV29-1 and TRBJ2-1; D not certain. V gave up 6 bases and J gave up 4 bases, with 13 bases separating them. The CDR3 is 13 amino acids. Germline V gives CDR1 SQVTM, CDR2 ANQGSEA.